This is a list of T cell receptor beta chains from one sample in a study of blood T cell repertoires in COVID-19. Libraries were prepared by immunoSEQ multiplex PCR; TCRdb keeps only in-frame clonotypes and omits some of them. The sample lists about 250,000 clones, 83% occurring once. The sample consisted of PBMCs or T cells enriched from blood (not recorded which). All receptors derive from a middle-aged woman who had been exposed to COVID-19. Each CDR3 is given with its conserved first and last residue. Fields, in order: CDR3 length, D gene, clone size, J gene, V gene, CDR3 protein, CDR3 DNA. A D gene is named only where the DNA matches it firmly. A clone size is listed for some rows: how often the clone was seen (once, few, many), or a class if it is expanded.

15	TRBD2	.	TRBJ2-1	TRBV7-2	CASSLGVSSGGDKFF	TGTGCCAGCAGCTTAGGGGTCTCTAGCGGGGGGGATAAGTTCTTC
16	TRBD1	.	TRBJ1-2	TRBV28	CASSWGQSRGLYGYTF	TGTGCCAGCAGTTGGGGACAGTCTCGTGGTCTCTATGGCTACACCTTC
16	TRBD1	.	TRBJ2-1	TRBV19	CASSMGTGTLYNEQFF	TGTGCCAGTAGTATGGGGACAGGGACCCTCTACAATGAGCAGTTCTTC
18	.	few	TRBJ2-1	TRBV27	CASRPTGISGEAYNEQFF	TGTGCCAGCAGACCCACGGGAATCTCGGGAGAAGCCTACAATGAGCAGTTCTTC
16	TRBD2	.	TRBJ2-1	TRBV7-3	CASSFTGTSAYNEQFF	TGTGCCAGCAGCTTCACCGGGACTAGCGCCTACAATGAGCAGTTCTTC
16	TRBD2	once	TRBJ2-1	TRBV18	CASSPLTSGTYNEQFF	TGTGCCAGCTCACCTCTCACTAGCGGGACCTACAATGAGCAGTTCTTC
15	TRBD2	.	TRBJ2-5	TRBV28	CASSSGSGGLRAQYF	TGTGCCAGCAGTTCGGGTAGCGGGGGGCTTCGGGCCCAGTACTTC
15	TRBD1	.	TRBJ1-1	TRBV18	CASSRTTGGSTEAFF	TGTGCCAGCTCACGGACAACAGGGGGCAGCACTGAAGCTTTCTTT
16	TRBD2	.	TRBJ2-7	TRBV4-1	CASSQDGTSVSYEQYF	TGCGCCAGCAGCCAAGATGGGACTAGCGTCTCCTACGAGCAGTACTTC
15	.	.	TRBJ2-3	TRBV30	CAWIMFGDTTDTQYF	TGTGCCTGGATTATGTTTGGTGACACGACAGATACGCAGTATTTT
13	.	.	TRBJ2-5	TRBV2	CASLEGAEGTQYF	TGTGCCAGCCTGGAGGGGGCGGAGGGGACCCAGTACTTC
16	TRBD1	once	TRBJ1-2	TRBV9	CASSVVGDRDVYGYTF	TGTGCCAGCAGCGTAGTGGGGGACAGGGATGTCTATGGCTACACCTTC
12	TRBD1	.	TRBJ1-1	TRBV5-6	CASSPRTGQAFF	TGTGCCAGCAGCCCCCGGACAGGACAAGCTTTCTTT
17	.	.	TRBJ2-7	TRBV6-1	CASSELSTGWNSYEQYF	TGTGCCAGCAGTGAACTTTCCACAGGGTGGAACTCCTACGAGCAGTACTTC
15	.	.	TRBJ1-1	TRBV7-9	CASSLSVGLGTEAFF	TGTGCCAGCAGCTTATCGGTGGGGCTGGGCACTGAAGCTTTCTTT
17	.	few	TRBJ1-4	TRBV7-9	CASSLNGPVATNEKLFF	TGTGCCAGCAGCTTAAATGGTCCAGTTGCAACTAATGAAAAACTGTTTTTT
17	TRBD1	.	TRBJ2-3	TRBV15	CATSTGTGGWSADTQYF	TGTGCCACCAGCACCGGGACAGGGGGATGGAGCGCAGATACGCAGTATTTT
14	.	.	TRBJ1-1	TRBV29-1	CSVEAGLMNTEAFF	TGCAGCGTTGAAGCGGGACTCATGAACACTGAAGCTTTCTTT
14	TRBD1	.	TRBJ1-2	TRBV7-7	CASSPISGTGGYTF	TGTGCTAGCAGCCCCATCAGTGGGACAGGTGGCTACACCTTC
17	.	.	TRBJ2-7	TRBV4-2	CASSQGGSSSRSYEQYF	TGTGCCAGCAGCCAAGGGGGCAGCTCTTCAAGGTCCTACGAGCAGTACTTC
13	.	.	TRBJ1-2	TRBV6-5	CASCRTANYGYTF	TGTGCCAGCTGTCGGACAGCCAACTATGGCTACACCTTC
13	.	.	TRBJ1-4	TRBV5-5	CASSFGGNEKLFF	TGTGCCAGCAGCTTTGGAGGTAATGAAAAACTGTTTTTT
16	.	many	TRBJ2-5	TRBV23-1	CASSQCDSQPQETQYF	TGCGCCAGCAGTCAATGCGACAGTCAGCCTCAAGAGACCCAGTACTTC
18	TRBD2	.	TRBJ2-1	TRBV9	CASSVEPLGTRGVYEQFF	TGTGCCAGCAGCGTCGAACCCCTCGGGACTAGAGGTGTTTATGAGCAGTTCTTC
13	.	.	TRBJ1-2	TRBV11-2	CASSQDTNYGYTF	TGTGCCAGCAGCCAGGACACTAACTATGGCTACACCTTC
11	.	once	TRBJ1-1	TRBV5-1	CASSSTAAAFF	TGCGCCAGCAGTTCGACAGCAGCGGCTTTCTTT
14	TRBD1	.	TRBJ1-5	TRBV19	CASKDRGVDQPQHF	TGTGCCAGTAAAGACAGGGGGGTTGATCAGCCCCAGCATTTT
14	.	.	TRBJ1-1	TRBV14	CASTRRGTNTEAFF	TGTGCCAGCACCCGTAGGGGGACGAACACTGAAGCTTTCTTT
16	TRBD2	.	TRBJ2-2	TRBV5-1	CASSLEAGVPTGELFF	TGCGCCAGCAGCTTGGAGGCGGGGGTACCGACCGGGGAGCTGTTTTTT
12	TRBD1	few	TRBJ1-2	TRBV19	CASSIDRDGYTF	TGTGCCAGTAGTATCGACAGGGACGGCTACACCTTC
15	.	once	TRBJ2-5	TRBV6-1	CASSELGPEVATQYF	TGTGCCAGCAGTGAACTTGGCCCGGAGGTGGCGACCCAGTACTTC
15	.	.	TRBJ1-3	TRBV28	CASSSPGGPGNTIYF	TGTGCCAGCAGTTCTCCGGGGGGCCCTGGAAACACCATATATTTT
15	TRBD2	.	TRBJ2-1	TRBV5-1	CASSLTSGSHNEQFF	TGCGCCAGCAGCTTAACTAGCGGGTCCCACAATGAGCAGTTCTTC
14	.	.	TRBJ1-4	TRBV5-4	CASSLDLQGEKLFF	TGTGCCAGCAGCTTAGACCTACAGGGTGAAAAACTGTTTTTT
15	TRBD1	.	TRBJ2-7	TRBV11-3	CASSPGQALYYEQYF	TGTGCCAGCAGCCCCGGACAGGCACTCTACTACGAGCAGTACTTC
15	TRBD2	.	TRBJ2-7	TRBV7-2	CASSLNRLAVYEQYF	TGTGCCAGCAGCTTAAATCGCCTAGCGGTATACGAGCAGTACTTC
15	TRBD1	.	TRBJ2-5	TRBV4-3	CASSQIGQVQETQYF	TGCGCCAGCAGCCAAATCGGACAGGTCCAAGAGACCCAGTACTTC
17	TRBD2	.	TRBJ2-1	TRBV18	CASSPRASGGSYNEQFF	TGTGCCAGCTCACCAAGGGCTAGCGGGGGATCCTACAATGAGCAGTTCTTC
16	.	.	TRBJ1-2	TRBV9	CASSQTTPGARYGYTF	TGTGCCAGCAGCCAGACCACCCCGGGAGCGCGCTATGGCTACACCTTC
13	.	.	TRBJ1-5	TRBV19	CASSIFLSQPQHF	TGTGCCAGTAGTATCTTCTTATCCCAGCCCCAGCATTTT
17	TRBD1	.	TRBJ1-5	TRBV7-8	CASSQGFGTDSNQPQHF	TGTGCCAGCAGCCAAGGCTTCGGGACAGATAGCAATCAGCCCCAGCATTTT
12	.	once	TRBJ2-7	TRBV19	CASSLGTYEQYF	TGTGCCAGTAGTCTGGGCACCTACGAGCAGTACTTC
16	TRBD1	.	TRBJ1-1	TRBV9	CASSPGDRGGNTEAFF	TGTGCCAGCAGCCCTGGCGACAGGGGAGGAAACACTGAAGCTTTCTTT
12	.	.	TRBJ1-2	TRBV28	CASTPGVEGYTF	TGTGCCAGCACACCGGGGGTGGAGGGCTACACCTTC
14	TRBD1	.	TRBJ2-7	TRBV19	CASSMGQGVREQYF	TGTGCCAGTAGTATGGGACAGGGAGTGAGGGAGCAGTACTTC